This is a list of T cell receptor beta chains from one sample in a study of OX40 agonist ivuxolimab in advanced cancers. Assay used: immunoSEQ multiplex PCR; TCRdb lists only in-frame clones, some missing. This sample carries about 89,000 clones, approximately 91% of them seen once, and the ten largest clones take approximately 0.26%. The input for sequencing was CD4+ or CD8+ T cells sorted from blood, taken in a trial of the OX40 agonist ivuxolimab. The source of these receptors is an adult with an advanced solid tumor such as melanoma, head and neck, liver or kidney cancer. Both conserved end residues are part of each CDR3. The order of the fields is J gene, clone size, V gene, D gene, CDR3 protein, CDR3 DNA. A D gene is named only where the DNA matches it firmly. The size of a clone is reported for some rows only, either as once, few or many, or as a class for expanded clones.

TRBJ1-5 NA TRBV27 NA CASAFEAGPNQPQHF TGTGCCAGCGCCTTCGAAGCGGGTCCAAATCAGCCCCAGCATTTT
TRBJ1-2 NA TRBV19 NA CASSESRNYGYTF TGTGCCAGTAGTGAAAGCAGGAACTATGGCTACACCTTC
TRBJ2-1 NA TRBV7-4 TRBD2 CGTGASGSDNEQFF TGTGGAACGGGCGCTAGCGGGTCTGACAATGAGCAGTTCTTC
TRBJ2-3 NA TRBV5-1 NA CASARQDTTDTQYF TGCGCCAGCGCACGCCAGGACACCACAGATACGCAGTATTTT
TRBJ2-7 NA TRBV19 NA CATKAEQYF TGTGCCACGAAGGCCGAGCAGTACTTC
TRBJ1-4 NA TRBV7-9 NA CASSSQGALATNEKLFF TGTGCCAGCAGCTCACAGGGAGCCCTAGCAACTAATGAAAAACTGTTTTTT
TRBJ2-5 NA TRBV5-1 NA CASSSVTGSETQYF TGCGCCAGCAGCTCGGTAACAGGGTCGGAGACCCAGTACTTC
TRBJ1-5 NA TRBV5-1 TRBD1 CASSLGSGGAGQPQHF TGCGCCAGCAGCTTGGGTTCAGGGGGGGCTGGTCAGCCCCAGCATTTT
TRBJ2-7 NA TRBV19 NA CASSMTTQTGEQYF TGTGCCAGTAGTATGACGACGCAAACGGGGGAGCAGTACTTC
TRBJ1-3 NA TRBV7-9 NA CASSLPGAGNTIYF TGTGCCAGCAGCTTACCGGGGGCCGGAAACACCATATATTTT
TRBJ2-1 NA TRBV11-2 NA CASSSWGGFWSSYNEQFF TGTGCCAGCAGCTCTTGGGGGGGCTTTTGGAGCTCCTACAATGAGCAGTTCTTC
TRBJ1-3 NA TRBV5-1 NA CASSREGTGNTIYF TGCGCCAGCAGCCGCGAAGGGACCGGAAACACCATATATTTT
TRBJ2-1 NA TRBV9 NA CASSVAGPGEEQFF TGTGCCAGCAGCGTAGCGGGACCCGGGGAGGAGCAGTTCTTC
TRBJ1-5 few TRBV10-3 NA CAISDRGNSNQPQHF TGTGCCATCAGTGATCGCGGGAATAGCAATCAGCCCCAGCATTTT
TRBJ2-7 NA TRBV5-4 TRBD1 CASSLAWTGGYEQYF TGTGCCAGCAGCTTGGCCTGGACAGGGGGGTACGAGCAGTACTTC
TRBJ1-2 NA TRBV6-5 TRBD1 CASSSGTGNGYTF TGTGCCAGCAGTTCCGGGACAGGGAATGGCTACACCTTC
TRBJ1-2 once TRBV16 NA CASSQFRALGYGYTF TGTGCCAGCAGCCAATTCAGGGCTTTGGGGTATGGCTACACCTTC
TRBJ2-2 NA TRBV10-1 TRBD2 CARKGGGAAGELFF TGCGCCCGCAAGGGCGGGGGGGCCGCCGGGGAGCTGTTTTTT
TRBJ2-3 NA TRBV19 TRBD2 CASIPRGGGDTQYF TGTGCCAGTATTCCCCGGGGGGGCGGAGATACGCAGTATTTT
TRBJ1-4 NA TRBV7-6 NA CASSLGIGTNEKLFF TGTGCCAGCAGCTTAGGGATAGGAACTAATGAAAAACTGTTTTTT